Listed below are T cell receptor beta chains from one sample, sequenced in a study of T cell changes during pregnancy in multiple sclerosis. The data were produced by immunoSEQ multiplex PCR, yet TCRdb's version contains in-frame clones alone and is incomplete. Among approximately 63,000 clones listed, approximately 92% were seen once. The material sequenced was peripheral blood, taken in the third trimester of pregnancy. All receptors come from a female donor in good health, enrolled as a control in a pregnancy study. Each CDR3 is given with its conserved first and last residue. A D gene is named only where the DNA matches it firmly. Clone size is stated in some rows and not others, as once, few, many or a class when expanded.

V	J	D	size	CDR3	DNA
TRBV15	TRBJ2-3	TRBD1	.	CATSRDVIGTGSVDTQYF	TGTGCCACCAGCAGAGATGTTATTGGGACAGGAAGTGTAGATACGCAGTATTTT
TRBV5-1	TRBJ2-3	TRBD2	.	CASSLEAGGGVDTQYF	TGCGCCAGCAGCTTGGAGGCGGGGGGAGGTGTAGATACGCAGTATTTT
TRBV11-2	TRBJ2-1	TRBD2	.	CASSFRGTSYDPYEQFF	TGTGCCAGCAGCTTCAGAGGGACTAGCTATGATCCCTATGAGCAGTTCTTC
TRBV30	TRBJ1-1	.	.	CAWTKDTLNTEAFF	TGTGCCTGGACCAAGGACACCTTGAACACTGAAGCTTTCTTT
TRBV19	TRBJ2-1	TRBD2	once	CASSGQLAGSNNEQFF	TGTGCCAGTAGTGGCCAACTAGCGGGATCAAACAATGAGCAGTTCTTC
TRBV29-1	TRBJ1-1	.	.	CSVEDPAEAFF	TGCAGCGTTGAAGACCCCGCTGAAGCTTTCTTT
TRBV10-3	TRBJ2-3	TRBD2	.	CAISGLPGREEGDTQYF	TGTGCCATCAGTGGACTACCGGGGCGGGAGGAGGGTGATACGCAGTATTTT
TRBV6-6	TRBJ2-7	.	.	CASSSRGGLEQYF	TGTGCCAGCAGTTCGAGGGGGGGCCTCGAGCAGTACTTC
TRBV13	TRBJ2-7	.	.	CASSLSGRYEQYF	TGTGCCAGCAGCTTAAGCGGCCGCTACGAGCAGTACTTC
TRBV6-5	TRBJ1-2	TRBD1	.	CASSAGQGMGYGYTF	TGTGCCAGCAGTGCGGGACAGGGAATGGGCTATGGCTACACCTTC
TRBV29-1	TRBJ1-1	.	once	CSVGRRDTEAFF	TGCAGCGTTGGGCGCAGGGACACTGAAGCTTTCTTT
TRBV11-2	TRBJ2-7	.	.	CASSYGTGTYEQYF	TGTGCCAGCAGCTACGGGACCGGGACATACGAGCAGTACTTC
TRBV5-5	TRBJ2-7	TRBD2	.	CASSLDPAGGVYEQYF	TGTGCCAGCAGCTTGGATCCGGCGGGGGGGGTCTACGAGCAGTACTTC
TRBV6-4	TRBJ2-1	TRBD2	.	CASSGQAGGYNEQFF	TGTGCCAGCAGTGGGCAAGCGGGGGGTTACAATGAGCAGTTCTTC
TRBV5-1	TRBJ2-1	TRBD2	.	CASLLGVGGGSSYNEQFF	TGCGCCAGTCTTCTAGGGGTTGGCGGGGGAAGCTCCTACAATGAGCAGTTCTTC
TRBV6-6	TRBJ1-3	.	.	CASSEGPGNTIYF	TGTGCCAGCTCGGAGGGGCCTGGAAACACCATATATTTT
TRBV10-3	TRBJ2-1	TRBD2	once	CAISRREASSGNEQFF	TGTGCCATCAGCCGCCGGGAGGCTTCTTCTGGCAATGAGCAGTTCTTC
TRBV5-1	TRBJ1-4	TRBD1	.	CASSNPGQATSEKLFF	TGCGCCAGCAGCAACCCGGGACAGGCGACGAGTGAAAAACTGTTTTTT
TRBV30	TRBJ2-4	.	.	CAWSPGRVQYF	TGTGCCTGGAGTCCCGGCCGGGTCCAGTACTTC
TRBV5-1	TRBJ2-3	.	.	CASSLFVAGIQDTQYF	TGCGCCAGCAGCTTGTTTGTGGCGGGGATTCAAGATACGCAGTATTTT
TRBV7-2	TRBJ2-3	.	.	CASSLIGFTDTQYF	TGTGCCAGCAGCTTAATCGGGTTCACAGATACGCAGTATTTT
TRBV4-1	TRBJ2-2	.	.	CASSQGGGDTGELFF	TGCGCCAGCAGCCAGGGAGGGGGGGACACCGGGGAGCTGTTTTTT
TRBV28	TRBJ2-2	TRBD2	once	CASSFRGLAGAGELFF	TGTGCCAGCAGTTTCCGAGGACTAGCGGGAGCCGGGGAGCTGTTTTTT
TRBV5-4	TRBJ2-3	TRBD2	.	CASRGGGRSTDTQYF	TGTGCCAGCAGAGGCGGGGGGCGGAGCACAGATACGCAGTATTTT
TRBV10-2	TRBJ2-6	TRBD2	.	CAIPGGSGANVLTF	TGCGCCATACCCGGGGGGTCTGGGGCCAACGTCCTGACTTTC
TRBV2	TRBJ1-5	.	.	CASSREAGRNQPQHF	TGTGCCAGCAGTCGGGAGGCAGGGAGGAATCAGCCCCAGCATTTT
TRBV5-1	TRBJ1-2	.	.	CASSLDRRNYGYTF	TGCGCCAGCAGCTTGGACAGGAGAAACTATGGCTACACCTTC
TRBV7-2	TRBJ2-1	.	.	CASSSYGRYNEQFF	TGTGCCAGCAGCTCCTATGGGAGGTACAATGAGCAGTTCTTC
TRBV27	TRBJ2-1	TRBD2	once	CATSPTILADYNEQFF	TGTGCCACCTCCCCAACCATACTAGCGGATTACAATGAGCAGTTCTTC